This passage covers 8 T cell receptor beta chains from one sample sequenced in a study of identical twins. TCRdb reprocessed the 5' RACE reads with MiXCR, giving one entry per CDR3 protein. The sample includes around 490,000 distinct CDR3 sequences, about 13% of them seen just once. Another study also made use of these data, one on yellow fever vaccine responses in identical twins.

Sequencing was done on a sample of CD4+ T cells sorted from blood. The receptor source for this set is a woman aged 18-35 years in good health.

This clonotype was seen only a few times. V usage is TRBV12-3 or TRBV12-4 and J usage is TRBJ2-3; 7 nucleotides match TRBD2. CDR3 size: 16 residues. The trim removed 6 bases at V and 4 bases at J, leaving 13 bases unmatched. The CDR3 DNA reads TGTGCCAGCAGCACTTCGCTTGGGGGGGTGGCAGATACGCAGTATTTT. This translates into CASSTSLGGVADTQYF.

This clonotype has just a few counts. The genes are TRBV6-1 and TRBJ2-3; D gene unclear. Germline lookup yields CDR1 MNHNS and CDR2 SASEGT. The CDR3 spans 14 residues. The germline V and J ends were trimmed by 6 bases and 2 bases, with 12 bases remaining between them. CDR3 sequence (DNA): TGTGCCAGCAGACGGAGCGATAACACAGATACGCAGTATTTT. Protein product: CASRRSDNTDTQYF.

This clonotype was picked up a small number of times. The chain couples TRBV5-1 to TRBJ2-2; 8 nucleotides align to TRBD1. V was pared by 3 bases and J by 0 bases, with 13 bases of the junction left unmatched. The CDR3 runs 19 residues. Per germline, CDR1 SGHRS and CDR2 YFSETQ. The CDR3 DNA follows: TGCGCCAGCAGCTCGACCGGGACAGGTGTGGTCTCGAACACCGGGGAGCTGTTTTTT. This encodes CASSSTGTGVVSNTGELFF.

V gene TRBV3-1 combines with J gene TRBJ1-1; D is perhaps TRBD1 (5 bases). V lost 3 bases and J lost 1, with 15 bases in between. CDR3 length equals 16 residues. Germline CDR1 is LGHDT and CDR2 is YNNKEL (reference sequence). This chain's CDR3 is CASSHQGPRTNTEAFF. The CDR3 DNA reads TGTGCCAGCAGCCATCAGGGCCCCCGGACGAACACTGAAGCTTTCTTT.

The chain couples TRBV5-1 to TRBJ2-4; D call uncertain. Germline V lookup: CDR1 SGHRS, CDR2 YFSETQ. The CDR3 extends over 16 amino acids. The ends were cut back, 2 bases at V and 0 bases at J, with 12 bases in the middle. CDR3 amino acids: CASSLGMTVAKNIQYF. The CDR3 nucleotides read TGCGCCAGCAGCTTAGGCATGACCGTAGCCAAAAACATTCAGTACTTC.

In this sample, this clonotype turned up a few times. The chain is built from TRBV20-1 and TRBJ1-4; 7 bases line up with TRBD1. Germline assignment: CDR1 DFQATT and CDR2 SNEGSKA (reference sequence). V lost 5 bases and J lost 4; bases outside the gene matches: 10. This CDR3 contains 15 residues. CDR3 residues: CSAPPPTGLNEKLFF. The DNA for the CDR3 is TGCAGTGCTCCACCCCCGACAGGGCTTAATGAAAAACTGTTTTTT.

The rearrangement uses TRBV6-5 and TRBJ2-7; the D call may be TRBD1 or TRBD2 (5 bases each). CDR1 is MNHEY and CDR2 is SVGAGI in the germline V gene. V gave up 2 bases and J gave up 5 bases, with 13 bases separating them. The CDR3 spans 14 residues. For the CDR3, the DNA is TGTGCCAGCAGTTACCGCAGGGAGAGCCACGAGCAGTACTTC. Translating gives CASSYRRESHEQYF.

This clonotype was counted ten times or more. V usage is TRBV3-1 and J usage is TRBJ2-7; D gene unclear. The CDR3 extends over 14 amino acids. Trimming pared 4 bases from V and 0 bases from J, leaving 10 bases between. Germline CDR1 reads LGHDT; CDR2 reads YNNKEL (reference sequence). The CDR3 sequence: CASSPPGRSYEQYF. The CDR3 DNA sequence: TGTGCCAGCAGCCCCCCCGGTCGCTCCTACGAGCAGTACTTC.